The 8 T cell receptor beta chains given below trace back to one sample, sequenced in a study of molecular identifiers for immune sequencing clone quantification. TCRdb used MiXCR to reprocess the PCR reads, holding one entry per CDR3 protein. The data show some 320,000 distinct CDR3 sequences, with about 21% seen just once and roughly 0.8% held by the top ten. The specimen was naive CD8+ T cells from blood, with Jurkat cell RNA spiked in. Subset indicated: FACS-sorted CD8+CD4-CCR7+CD45RA+ naive T cells. Receptors originate from a human donor in good health. Some libraries in this study had Jurkat cell RNA spiked in.

J is TRBJ2-3 and V is TRBV6-2 or TRBV6-3; D uncertain. This CDR3 has 13 residues. The V end lost 2 bases, the J end lost 4 bases, and 7 bases lay between the germline ends. Germline V gene lookup returns CDR1 MNHEY and CDR2 SVGEGT. The CDR3 DNA is TGTGCCAGCAGTTACCGTTTTCCAGATACGCAGTATTTT. This gives the protein CASSYRFPDTQYF.

This clonotype turned up a few times. V usage is TRBV20-1 and J usage is TRBJ2-7, with 13 nucleotides matching TRBD2. Germline lookup yields CDR1 DFQATT and CDR2 SNEGSKA (reference sequence). CDR3 size: 16 residues. J lost 12 bases, V lost 1 base, and 15 bases had no gene match. CDR3 sequence (DNA): TGCAGTGCTAGAGGGGACTCCGGGACTAGCGGGGTGGGGACGTACTTC. This encodes CSARGDSGTSGVGTYF.

This clonotype was counted a few times. CDR3 DNA: TGTGCCACCAGTGATCCCACTAGTGGGGAAGATACGCAGTATTTT. Its translation: CATSDPTSGEDTQYF. V usage is TRBV24-1 and J usage is TRBJ2-3; D is perhaps TRBD2 (5 bases). The CDR3 has 15 residues. CDR1 is KGHDR and CDR2 is SFDVKD in the germline V gene. The V gene lost 3 bases and the J gene lost 5 bases, with 14 bases spanning the gap.

This clonotype appeared many times. This chain connects TRBV28 to TRBJ2-7; D may be TRBD1 or TRBD2 (6 bases each). Per the germline V gene, CDR1 is MDHEN and CDR2 is SYDVKM. This CDR3 has 16 amino acids. Trimming removed 6 bases from V and 2 bases from J, with 20 bases in between. CDR3 residues: CASSPVGGRVPYEQYF. The CDR3 nucleotides read TGTGCCAGCAGCCCCGTGGGGGGCAGGGTCCCCTACGAGCAGTACTTC.

There are many counts of this clonotype. The chain carries TRBV5-1 and TRBJ2-7; 9 bases align to TRBD1. Germline CDR1 reads SGHRS; CDR2 reads YFSETQ. This CDR3 is 14 amino acids long. V shed 4 bases and J 1 base; nucleotides not matched to a gene: 3. CDR3 sequence (DNA): TGCGCCAGCAGCACCGGGACAGGGTCCTACGAGCAGTACTTC. It translates to CASSTGTGSYEQYF.

This chain uses TRBV19 with TRBJ2-7; 8 bases line up with TRBD2. Germline V lookup: CDR1 LNHDA, CDR2 SQIVND (reference sequence). V was pared by 2 bases and J by 3 bases, with 6 bases of the junction left unmatched. CDR3 size: 15 residues. CDR3 bases: TGTGCCAGTAGTATATTAGCGGGGACCGTCTACGAGCAGTACTTC. Protein sequence: CASSILAGTVYEQYF. The whole variable domain, filled in from reference TRBV19 and TRBJ2-7, reads DGGITQSPKYLFRKEGQNVTLSCEQNLNHDAMYWYRQDPGQGLRLIYYSQIVNDFQKGDIAEGYSVSREKKESFPLTVTSAQKNPTAFYLCASSILAGTVYEQYFGPGTRLTVT.

As DNA, the CDR3 is TGTGCCAGCAGCAAAGGAGGGCCGGGCAATCAGCCCCAGCATTTT. It is translated as CASSKGGPGNQPQHF. The chain joins TRBV21-1 to TRBJ1-5. TRBV21-1 is designated a pseudogene. The CDR3 is 15 amino acids.

This clonotype was recorded many times. V is TRBV7-9 and J is TRBJ1-1; D is possibly TRBD1 (6 bases). Germline CDR1 reads SEHNR; CDR2 reads FQNEAQ (reference sequence). This CDR3 has 15 residues. The germline V and J ends were trimmed by 4 bases and 0 bases, with 12 bases remaining between them. CDR3 nucleotides: TGTGCCAGCAGCTCCAACAGGGTTATGAACACTGAAGCTTTCTTT. It is translated as CASSSNRVMNTEAFF.